This T cell receptor beta chain stems from a study of shared clonotypes between healthy human individuals. Findings of the study overall: What naive subsets generally showed was a larger estimated richness than memory subsets showed. The study sampled only blood, and tissue repertoires likely differ.

The CDR3 runs to 15 residues. Germline V CDR1 and CDR2: PRHDT, FYEKMQ (reference sequence). The junction had 9 bases not matched to a gene; V was cut back by 6 bases and J by 1 base. Researchers ran the assay at a deep level. Assay used: immunoSEQ multiplex PCR; TCRdb lists only in-frame clones, some missing. The sample lists approximately 640,000 clones; roughly 88% were seen once. To note about this clone: Antigen: not known.

The donors, all of them Caucasian adults, lived in Nashville, Tennessee. The rearrangement joins TRBV13 to TRBJ2-7; TRBD1 matches 7 bases. This clonotype was sampled from a man between 18 and 29 years old in good health. Some clones in this sample may be carry-over from other donors' samples. What was sequenced was memory CD8+ T cells from PBMCs. This sample's subset: CD45RO+ cells pooled with CCR7-negative TemRA cells. This CDR3 is CASSRGQAPSYEQYF. Here the CDR3 DNA reads TGTGCCAGCAGTCGCGGACAGGCCCCGTCCTACGAGCAGTACTTC.